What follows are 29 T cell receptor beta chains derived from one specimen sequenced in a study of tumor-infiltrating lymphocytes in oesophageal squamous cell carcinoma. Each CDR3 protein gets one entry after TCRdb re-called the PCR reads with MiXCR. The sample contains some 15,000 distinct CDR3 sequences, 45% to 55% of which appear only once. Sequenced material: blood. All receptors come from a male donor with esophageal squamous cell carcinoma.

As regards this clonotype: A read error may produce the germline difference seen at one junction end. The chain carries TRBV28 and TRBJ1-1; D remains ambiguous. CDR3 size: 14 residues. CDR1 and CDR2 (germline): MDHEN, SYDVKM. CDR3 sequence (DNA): TGTGCCAGCAGCCGAACCTTCGCCGCCTACGAGCAGCACTTT. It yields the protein CASSRTFAAYEQHF.

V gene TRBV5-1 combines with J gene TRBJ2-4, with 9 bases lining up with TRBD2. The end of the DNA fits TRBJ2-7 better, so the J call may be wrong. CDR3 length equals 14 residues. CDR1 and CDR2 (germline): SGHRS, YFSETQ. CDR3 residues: CASRSSGMGYEQYF. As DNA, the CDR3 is TGCGCCAGCAGGTCTAGCGGGATGGGGTACGAGCAGTACTTC.

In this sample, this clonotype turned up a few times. The CDR3 sequence is CASSPTGSEQYF. The CDR3 DNA is TGTGCCAGCTCACCCACAGGAAGCGAGCAGTACTTC. V usage is TRBV18 and J usage is TRBJ2-7, with D tentatively TRBD1 (5 bases). Trimming took 3 bases from V and 6 from J, leaving 9 bases between them. The CDR3 spans 12 residues. Germline CDR1 reads KGHSH; CDR2 reads LQKENI.

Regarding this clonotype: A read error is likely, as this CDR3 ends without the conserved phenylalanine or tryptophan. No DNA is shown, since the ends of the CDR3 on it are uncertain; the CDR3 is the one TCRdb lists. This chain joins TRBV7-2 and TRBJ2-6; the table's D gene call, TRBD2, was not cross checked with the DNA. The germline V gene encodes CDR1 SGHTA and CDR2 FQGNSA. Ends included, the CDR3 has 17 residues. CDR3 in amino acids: CASSRYGRSYNEQFFGP.

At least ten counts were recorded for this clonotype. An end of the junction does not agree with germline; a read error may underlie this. The CDR3 here is CASSIEQGHYGYTF. In DNA form, the CDR3 reads TGTGCTAGCAGCATTGAACAGGGCCACTATGGCTACACCTTC. This chain connects TRBV7-6 to TRBJ1-2, with D maybe TRBD1 (6 bases). Germline V gene sequence: CDR1 SGHVS, CDR2 FNYEAQ. This CDR3 has 14 amino acids.

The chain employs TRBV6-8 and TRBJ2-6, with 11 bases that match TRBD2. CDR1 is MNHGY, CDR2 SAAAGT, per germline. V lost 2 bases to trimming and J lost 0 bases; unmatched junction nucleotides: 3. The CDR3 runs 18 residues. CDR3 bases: TGTGCCAGCAGTTACGGACTAGCGGGCCGCTCTGGGGCCAACGTCCTGACTTTC. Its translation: CASSYGLAGRSGANVLTF.

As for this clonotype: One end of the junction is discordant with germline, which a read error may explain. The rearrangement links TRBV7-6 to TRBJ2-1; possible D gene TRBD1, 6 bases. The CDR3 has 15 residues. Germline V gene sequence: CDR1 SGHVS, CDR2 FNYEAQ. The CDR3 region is CASSTDRSPDTEAFF. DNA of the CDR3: TGTGCTAGCAGCACAGACAGGTCTCCGGACACTGAAGCTTTCTTC.

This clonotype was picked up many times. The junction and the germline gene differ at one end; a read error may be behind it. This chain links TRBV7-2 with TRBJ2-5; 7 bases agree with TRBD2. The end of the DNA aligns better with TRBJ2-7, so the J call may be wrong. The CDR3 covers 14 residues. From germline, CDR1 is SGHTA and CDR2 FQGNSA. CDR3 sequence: CASTLAAGANEQYF. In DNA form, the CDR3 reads TGTGCCAGCACCTTAGCGGCGGGAGCGAACGAGCAGTACTTC.

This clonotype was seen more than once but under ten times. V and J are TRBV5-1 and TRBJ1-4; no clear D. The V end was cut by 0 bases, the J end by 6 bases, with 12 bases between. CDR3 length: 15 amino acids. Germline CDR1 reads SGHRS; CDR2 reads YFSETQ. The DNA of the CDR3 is TGCGCCAGCAGCTTGGAAAAGGGTAGTGATGAAAAACTGTTTTTT. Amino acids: CASSLEKGSDEKLFF.

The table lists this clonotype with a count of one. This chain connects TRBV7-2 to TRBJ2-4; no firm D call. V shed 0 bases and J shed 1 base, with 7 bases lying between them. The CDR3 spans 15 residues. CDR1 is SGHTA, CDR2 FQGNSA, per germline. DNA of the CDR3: TGTGCCAGCAGCTTAGCCGCAGCGGCCAAAAACATTCAGTACTTC. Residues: CASSLAAAAKNIQYF.

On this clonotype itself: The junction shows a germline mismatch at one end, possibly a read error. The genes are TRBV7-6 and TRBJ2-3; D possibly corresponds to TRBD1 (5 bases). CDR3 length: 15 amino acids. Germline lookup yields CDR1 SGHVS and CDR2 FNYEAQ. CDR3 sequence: CASGLDLGPQSEQYF. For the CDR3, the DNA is TGTGCCAGCGGCTTAGATCTGGGGCCCCAATCCGAGCAGTATTTT.

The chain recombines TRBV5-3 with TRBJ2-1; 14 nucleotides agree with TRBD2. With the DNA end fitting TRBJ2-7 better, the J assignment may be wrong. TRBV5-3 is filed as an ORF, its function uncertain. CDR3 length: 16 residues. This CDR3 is CASSVGLAGALYEQYF. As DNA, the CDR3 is TGTGCCAGCAGCGTGGGACTAGCGGGAGCCTTGTACGAGCAGTACTTC.

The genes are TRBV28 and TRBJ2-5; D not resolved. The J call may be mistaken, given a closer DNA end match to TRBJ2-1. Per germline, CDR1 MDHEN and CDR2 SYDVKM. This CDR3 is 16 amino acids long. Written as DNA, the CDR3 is TGTGCCAGCACGGTGGGCTCGGCAGGCCTCTACAATGAGCAGTTCTTC. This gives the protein CASTVGSAGLYNEQFF.

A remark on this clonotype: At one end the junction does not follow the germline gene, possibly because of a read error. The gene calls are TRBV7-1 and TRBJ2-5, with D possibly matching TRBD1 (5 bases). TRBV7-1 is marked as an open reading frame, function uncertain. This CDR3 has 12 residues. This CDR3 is CAGEGDNSPLHF. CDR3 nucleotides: TGTGCAGGGGAAGGGGATAATTCACCCCTCCACTTC.

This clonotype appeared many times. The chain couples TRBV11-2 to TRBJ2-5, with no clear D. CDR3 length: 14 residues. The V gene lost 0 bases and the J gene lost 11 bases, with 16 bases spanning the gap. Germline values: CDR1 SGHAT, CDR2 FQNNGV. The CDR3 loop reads CASSLDAQDAEQYF. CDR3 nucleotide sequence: TGTGCCAGCAGCTTAGATGCCCAGGACGCGGAGCAGTACTTC.

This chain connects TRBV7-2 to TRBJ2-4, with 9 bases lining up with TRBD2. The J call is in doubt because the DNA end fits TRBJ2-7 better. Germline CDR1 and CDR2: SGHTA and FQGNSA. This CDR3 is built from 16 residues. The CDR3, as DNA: TGTGCCAGCAGCTTATCATCTAGCGGGACCATCTACGAGCAGTACTTC. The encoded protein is CASSLSSSGTIYEQYF.

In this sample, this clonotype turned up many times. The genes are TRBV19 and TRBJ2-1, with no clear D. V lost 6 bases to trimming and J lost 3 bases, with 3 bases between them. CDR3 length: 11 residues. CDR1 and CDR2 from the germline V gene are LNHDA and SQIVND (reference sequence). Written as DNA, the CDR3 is TGTGCCAGTAGCTACTACAATGAGCAGTTCTTC. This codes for CASSYYNEQFF.

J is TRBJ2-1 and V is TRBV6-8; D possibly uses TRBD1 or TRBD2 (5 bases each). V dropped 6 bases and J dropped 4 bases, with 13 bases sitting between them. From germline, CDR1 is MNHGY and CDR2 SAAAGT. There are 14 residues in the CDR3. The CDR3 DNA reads TGTGCCAGCAGAGAGGACGGGACGTACAATGAGCAGTTCTTC. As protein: CASREDGTYNEQFF.

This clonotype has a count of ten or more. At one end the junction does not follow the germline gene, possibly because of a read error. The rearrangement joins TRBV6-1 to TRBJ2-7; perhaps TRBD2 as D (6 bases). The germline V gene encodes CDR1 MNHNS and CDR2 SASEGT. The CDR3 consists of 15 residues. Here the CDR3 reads CASSAGLPLYSPLHF. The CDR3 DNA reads TGTGCCAGCAGTGCGGGACTTCCCCTCTATTCACCCCTCCACTTC.

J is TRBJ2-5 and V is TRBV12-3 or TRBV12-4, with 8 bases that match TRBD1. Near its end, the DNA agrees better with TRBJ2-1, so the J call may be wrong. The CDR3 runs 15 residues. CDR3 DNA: TGTGCCAGCAGTTCCTCAGGGGGCGGTGGCGATGAGCAGTTCTTC. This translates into CASSSSGGGGDEQFF.

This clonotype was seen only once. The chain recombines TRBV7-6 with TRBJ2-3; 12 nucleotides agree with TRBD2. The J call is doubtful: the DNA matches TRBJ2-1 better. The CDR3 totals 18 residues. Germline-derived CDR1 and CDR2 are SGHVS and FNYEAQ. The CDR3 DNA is TGTGCCAGCAGCTTAACGCGGCCTAGCGGGAGGGCCGGGAATGAGCAGTTCTTC. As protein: CASSLTRPSGRAGNEQFF.

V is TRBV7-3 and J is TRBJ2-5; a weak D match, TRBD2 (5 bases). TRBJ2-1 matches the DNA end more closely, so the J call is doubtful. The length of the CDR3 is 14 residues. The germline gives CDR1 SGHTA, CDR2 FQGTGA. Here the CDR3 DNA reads TGTGCCAGCAGCTTATCTCGGGACTACAATGAGCAGTTCTTC. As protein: CASSLSRDYNEQFF.

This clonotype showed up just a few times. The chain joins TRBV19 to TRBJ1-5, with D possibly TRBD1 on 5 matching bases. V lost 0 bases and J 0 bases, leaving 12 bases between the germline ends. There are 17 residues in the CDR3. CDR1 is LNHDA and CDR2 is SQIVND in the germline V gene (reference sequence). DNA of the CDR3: TGTGCCAGTAGTATAGATGGGACGCTCTATAGCAATCAGCCCCAGCATTTT. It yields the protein CASSIDGTLYSNQPQHF. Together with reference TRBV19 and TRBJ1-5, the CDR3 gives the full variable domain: DGGITQSPKYLFRKEGQNVTLSCEQNLNHDAMYWYRQDPGQGLRLIYYSQIVNDFQKGDIAEGYSVSREKKESFPLTVTSAQKNPTAFYLCASSIDGTLYSNQPQHFGDGTRLSIL.

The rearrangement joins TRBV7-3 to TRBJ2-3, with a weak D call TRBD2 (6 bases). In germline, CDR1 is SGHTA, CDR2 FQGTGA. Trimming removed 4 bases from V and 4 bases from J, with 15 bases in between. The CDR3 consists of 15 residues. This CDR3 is CASSSTGGIADTQYF. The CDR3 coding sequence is TGTGCCAGCAGCTCGACCGGGGGTATTGCAGATACGCAGTATTTT. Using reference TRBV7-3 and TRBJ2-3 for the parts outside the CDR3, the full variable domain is GAGVSQTPSNKVTEKGKYVELRCDPISGHTALYWYRQSLGQGPEFLIYFQGTGAADDSGLPNDRFFAVRPEGSVSTLKIQRTERGDSAVYLCASSSTGGIADTQYFGPGTRLTVL.

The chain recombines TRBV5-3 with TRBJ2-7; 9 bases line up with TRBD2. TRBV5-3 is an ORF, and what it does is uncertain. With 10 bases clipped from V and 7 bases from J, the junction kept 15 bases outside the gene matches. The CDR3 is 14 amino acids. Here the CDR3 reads CAYGGGRANNEQYF. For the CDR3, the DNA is TGTGCCTACGGGGGCGGGAGGGCAAACAATGAGCAGTACTTC.

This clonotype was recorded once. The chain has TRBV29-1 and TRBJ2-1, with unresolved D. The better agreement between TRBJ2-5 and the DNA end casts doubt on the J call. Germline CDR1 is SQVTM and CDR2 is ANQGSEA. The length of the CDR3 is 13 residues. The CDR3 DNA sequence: TGCAGCGTTGCGGTAGTACGTGGAGAGACCCAGTACTTC. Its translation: CSVAVVRGETQYF.

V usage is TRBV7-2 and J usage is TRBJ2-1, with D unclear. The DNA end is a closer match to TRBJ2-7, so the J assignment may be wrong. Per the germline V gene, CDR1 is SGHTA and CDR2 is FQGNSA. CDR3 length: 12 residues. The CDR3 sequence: CASSLVRYEQYF. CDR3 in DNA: TGTGCCAGCAGCTTAGTTAGGTACGAGCAGTACTTC.

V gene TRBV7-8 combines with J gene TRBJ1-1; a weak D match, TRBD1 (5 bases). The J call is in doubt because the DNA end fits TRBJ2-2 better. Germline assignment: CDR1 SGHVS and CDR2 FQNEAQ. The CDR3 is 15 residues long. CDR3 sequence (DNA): TGTGCCAGCAGCTTAGGGCAGGGATACACCGGGGAGCTGTTTTTT. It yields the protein CASSLGQGYTGELFF.

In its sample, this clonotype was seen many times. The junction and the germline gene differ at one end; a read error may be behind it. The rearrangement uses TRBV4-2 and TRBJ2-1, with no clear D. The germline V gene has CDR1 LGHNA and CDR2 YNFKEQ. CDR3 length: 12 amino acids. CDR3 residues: CASSQDSLPLLF. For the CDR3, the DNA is TGTGCCAGCAGCCAAGATAGCCTACCATTACTATTC.